The source of this T cell receptor beta chain is a study of vaccination and CD4 T cells after COVID-19. V was trimmed by 5 bases and J by 0 bases, leaving 23 bases between them. This CDR3 has 18 residues. Germline V lookup: CDR1 DFQATT, CDR2 SNEGSKA (reference sequence). The Oncomine TCR Beta short-read assay was applied to DNA of cultured CD4+ T cells. A single record per CDR3 protein comes from TCRdb applying MiXCR to the PCR reads. The sample holds approximately 24,000 distinct CDR3 sequences, roughly 68% seen once. This clonotype was recorded only once. Its antigen is unidentified. This sample's treatment: approximately 10-day PBMC culture with coronavirus spike peptide pools or control peptides (ViraFEST assay).

This receptor was identified in a human donor who received a COVID-19 vaccine. The V gene is TRBV20-1, the J gene TRBJ1-5; possible D gene TRBD1, 6 bases. The sample in question was CD4+ T cells from blood, cultured in vitro, obtained after SARS-CoV-2 vaccination. The CDR3 sequence is CSAYPGQTSAYSNQPQHF. The CDR3 DNA reads TGCAGTGCTTACCCCGGACAGACGAGTGCCTATAGCAATCAGCCCCAGCATTTT.